Listed below are T cell receptor beta chains from one sample, sequenced in a study of blood T cell repertoires in COVID-19. The table came from immunoSEQ multiplex PCR; TCRdb's copy has only in-frame clones and leaves some out. The sample shows about 140,000 clones, around 82% of them seen only once. Input material: peripheral blood. The receptors here all came from a woman aged 55-69 years with acute or convalescent COVID-19. Each CDR3 is given with its conserved first and last residue. The order of the fields is CDR3 length, J gene, clone size, D gene, V gene, CDR3 DNA, CDR3 protein. A D gene is named only where the DNA matches it firmly. Clone size, where shown, is once, few, many, or a class for clones that have expanded.

16 | TRBJ1-1 | . | . | TRBV7-3 | TGTGCCAGCAGCTCCCCAACCGACACGATCCACCGTGAAGCTTTCTTT | CASSSPTDTIHREAFF
14 | TRBJ2-7 | . | TRBD1 | TRBV5-1 | TGCGCCAGCAGCACGCCGGGACAGGATTACGAGCAGTACTTC | CASSTPGQDYEQYF
16 | TRBJ2-1 | . | . | TRBV7-3 | TGTGCCAGCAGCTTAACGGTCTCCTCGGGGATCGATGAGCAGTTCTTC | CASSLTVSSGIDEQFF
13 | TRBJ1-1 | . | . | TRBV29-1 | TGCAGCGTTGAGGGGGCAGCACGCACTGAAGCTTTCTTT | CSVEGAARTEAFF
16 | TRBJ1-1 | . | TRBD1 | TRBV18 | TGTGCCAGCTCGGTCCGCGAACTGACAGGGGCGACTGAAGCTTTCTTT | CASSVRELTGATEAFF
14 | TRBJ2-5 | . | TRBD2 | TRBV18 | TGTGCCAGCTCACCACGCGGGGAGGGAGAGACCCAGTACTTC | CASSPRGEGETQYF
15 | TRBJ2-5 | . | . | TRBV7-6 | TGTGCCAGCAGCTTAGGGGCCGCCAGCCAGGAGACCCAGTACTTC | CASSLGAASQETQYF
18 | TRBJ2-6 | . | . | TRBV19 | TGTGCCAGTAGTATGAATAGGGACTTCAGACCTGGGGCCAACGTCCTGACTTTC | CASSMNRDFRPGANVLTF
11 | TRBJ2-7 | few | . | TRBV28 | TGTGCCAGCAGTATGACAGGCGGGTGGTACTTC | CASSMTGGWYF
15 | TRBJ1-3 | . | TRBD1 | TRBV5-4 | TGTGCCAGCAGCGGAGCTGGACAGGGAAGAAACACCATATATTTT | CASSGAGQGRNTIYF
14 | TRBJ1-1 | . | . | TRBV6-4 | TGTGCCAGCAGTGCAGAGCCCAGGAGGACTGAAGCTTTCTTT | CASSAEPRRTEAFF
16 | TRBJ2-7 | . | . | TRBV10-3 | TGTGCCATCAGTGAACCCGACAGGGGAGGGTCCTACGAGCAGTACTTC | CAISEPDRGGSYEQYF
15 | TRBJ2-7 | . | . | TRBV30 | TGTGCCTGGAGTAGAACAGGGCAAAGCTCCTACGAGCAGTACTTC | CAWSRTGQSSYEQYF
14 | TRBJ2-2 | . | . | TRBV19 | TGTGCCAGTAGTATCCAGTGGGGGGACCGGGAGCTGTTTTTT | CASSIQWGDRELFF
11 | TRBJ2-7 | once | . | TRBV6-5 | TGTGCCAGCAGTCAAACCTACGAGCAGTACTTC | CASSQTYEQYF
13 | TRBJ2-3 | . | . | TRBV9 | TGTGCCAGCAGCTCCGGGGGCACAGATACGCAGTATTTT | CASSSGGTDTQYF
15 | TRBJ2-7 | . | TRBD1 | TRBV9 | TGTGCCAGCAGCGCTCAGACAGGGACGTTGGGCGGGCAGTACTTC | CASSAQTGTLGGQYF
16 | TRBJ1-1 | once | . | TRBV27 | TGTGCCAGCGCTTTAATGGGGGGGGGCGGGAACACTGAAGCTTTCTTT | CASALMGGGGNTEAFF
14 | TRBJ2-1 | . | TRBD2 | TRBV30 | TGTGCCAGAGCAGCGGGAGGGCCGGGGAATGAGCAGTTCTTC | CARAAGGPGNEQFF
15 | TRBJ2-5 | . | TRBD2 | TRBV6-1 | TGTGCCAGCAGTGAAGCGGGAGGGCCGTGGGAGACCCAGTACTTC | CASSEAGGPWETQYF
20 | TRBJ2-5 | few | TRBD2 | TRBV28 | TGTGCCAGCAGTTTAATCCGGGCTAGCGGGAGAAGAGCCGACCAAGAGACCCAGTACTTC | CASSLIRASGRRADQETQYF
12 | TRBJ2-1 | . | . | TRBV10-3 | TGTGCCATCAGCGTGGAGCTCAATGAGCAGTTCTTC | CAISVELNEQFF
15 | TRBJ2-1 | . | TRBD1 | TRBV11-2 | TGTGCCAGCAGCTCATCCGGGACAGGATCCAGGGAGCAGTTCTTC | CASSSSGTGSREQFF
13 | TRBJ2-2 | . | . | TRBV28 | TGTGCCAGCAGTTTGGGGGGGCCCGGGGAGCTGTTTTTT | CASSLGGPGELFF
14 | TRBJ2-1 | . | . | TRBV7-3 | TGTGCCAGCAGCTTAGGTAGCAGTTACAATGAGCAGTTCTTC | CASSLGSSYNEQFF
16 | TRBJ1-1 | . | . | TRBV6-5 | TGTGCCAGCAGTTACTCCCTGACAGAGTCAAACACTGAAGCTTTCTTT | CASSYSLTESNTEAFF
16 | TRBJ2-1 | few | TRBD2 | TRBV19 | TGTGCCAGTAGTAAAAACCCTAGCGGGGGATACAATGAGCAGTTCTTC | CASSKNPSGGYNEQFF
14 | TRBJ1-5 | . | . | TRBV7-2 | TGTGCCAGCAGCTCCGGCCTCCCAGGCCAGCCCCAGCATTTT | CASSSGLPGQPQHF
19 | TRBJ2-1 | . | TRBD2 | TRBV6-2/TRBV6-3 | TGTGCCAGCAGATACAGGGACAAGAGCGGGAGTTGGACCTACAATGAGCAGTTCTTC | CASRYRDKSGSWTYNEQFF
14 | TRBJ2-1 | . | . | TRBV2 | TGTGCCAGCCTACGAGGGTCGTCCTACAATGAGCAGTTCTTC | CASLRGSSYNEQFF
17 | TRBJ2-1 | . | TRBD1 | TRBV30 | TGTGCCTGGAGTGTAAGGGGTCGAGGGGGCCTCTGGAATGAGCAGTTCTTC | CAWSVRGRGGLWNEQFF
16 | TRBJ2-5 | . | TRBD1 | TRBV15 | TGTGCCACCAGCAGAAAAAGGACAGGGGGAGGAGAGACCCAGTACTTC | CATSRKRTGGGETQYF
15 | TRBJ2-7 | . | TRBD1 | TRBV28 | TGTGCCAGCAGCTCTGCCGGGACAGGGGCCTACGAGCAGTACTTC | CASSSAGTGAYEQYF
14 | TRBJ1-2 | . | . | TRBV6-5 | TGTGCCAGCAGCCAATCGCAGGGTCTGGAGGGCTACACCTTC | CASSQSQGLEGYTF
14 | TRBJ2-5 | . | . | TRBV9 | TGTGCCAGCAGCGTAGGGACAGCCCAAGAGACCCAGTACTTC | CASSVGTAQETQYF
16 | TRBJ1-6 | . | . | TRBV10-3 | TGTGCCATCAGTGAAGGTCAGGGTGTCCCTAATTCACCCCTCCACTTT | CAISEGQGVPNSPLHF
15 | TRBJ2-7 | . | . | TRBV5-1 | TGCGCCAGCAGCGGGCAGGATGGGTATCCCTACGAGCAGTACTTC | CASSGQDGYPYEQYF
15 | TRBJ2-2 | . | . | TRBV29-1 | TGCAGCGTCAAACCGGGACACGGAAACACCGGGGAGCTGTTTTTT | CSVKPGHGNTGELFF
14 | TRBJ2-1 | . | . | TRBV10-2 | TGCGCCAGCATTTCGGACTACTCCTACAATGAGCAGTTCTTC | CASISDYSYNEQFF
15 | TRBJ1-2 | . | . | TRBV4-3 | TGCGCCAGCAGCCAGTCTCCTGGGAGCGGGTATGGCTACACCTTC | CASSQSPGSGYGYTF
13 | TRBJ1-1 | . | . | TRBV27 | TGTGCCAGCAGTTTATCCCGGGGATCTGAAGCTTTCTTT | CASSLSRGSEAFF
15 | TRBJ1-6 | . | . | TRBV27 | TGTGCCAGCAGTGCCGCGGCACTCAATAATTCACCCCTCCACTTT | CASSAAALNNSPLHF